The rows below give T cell receptor beta chains drawn from one sample of a study of blood T cell repertoires in COVID-19. Libraries were prepared by immunoSEQ multiplex PCR; TCRdb keeps only in-frame clonotypes and omits some of them. The sample lists roughly 200,000 clones; around 85% were seen once. The sequencing input was PBMCs or T cells enriched from blood (not recorded which). The source of these receptors is a man aged 35 to 55 who had recovered from COVID-19. CDR3s leave out the opening cysteine and the closing phenylalanine or tryptophan. Each record gives: clone size, V gene, CDR3 protein. The listing skips clone size in some rows; elsewhere it reads once, few, many or a size class.

size: .
V: TRBV4-1
CDR3: ASSPRLREWTGELF

size: .
V: TRBV7-9
CDR3: ASSLVAGNTGELF

size: .
V: TRBV7-3
CDR3: ASSKRPPLAENVANTGELF

size: .
V: TRBV7-2
CDR3: ASSPDRWNNEQF

size: once
V: TRBV28
CDR3: ASSPQGNNEKLF

size: .
V: TRBV5-1
CDR3: ASSREDKYNEQF

size: .
V: TRBV20-1
CDR3: SASAETSGLLHPGANVLT

size: .
V: TRBV5-4
CDR3: ASTRLAGTYTGELF

size: once
V: TRBV5-4
CDR3: ASSLGRSSSYEQY

size: few
V: TRBV28
CDR3: ASKPGQAYYEQY

size: .
V: TRBV9
CDR3: ASSPPSSYNEQF

size: .
V: TRBV6-5
CDR3: ASSSRRTSGTSVQF

size: .
V: TRBV5-5
CDR3: ASSLDPGQGNEKLF